This T cell receptor (beta chain) was obtained from a study of blood T cell repertoires in COVID-19. Study summary: Samples of COVID-19 (acute and convalescent) were obtained from the United States, Italy and Spain.

Trimming cost V 5 bases and J 6 bases; bases outside gene matches: 11. Germline V gene lookup returns CDR1 ENHRY and CDR2 SYGVKD. The CDR3 is 16 residues long. The study recruited people aged roughly 18 to 89 years across roughly 23 US areas. TCRdb's table, derived via immunoSEQ multiplex PCR, lists solely in-frame clones and lacks some. The repertoire has 130,000 to 150,000 clones, around 87% of them found once; the top ten carry 1.2%. The clonotype was recovered from a woman aged 25 to 39 with acute COVID-19. The chain recombines TRBV10-3 with TRBJ2-3, with 10 bases aligning to TRBD2. Sequences were obtained from PBMCs or T cells enriched from blood (not recorded which). The DNA for the CDR3 is TGTGCCATCAGTCCGAATCTAGCGGGAGTGTTTGATACGCAGTATTTT. It is translated as CAISPNLAGVFDTQYF.